The 5 T cell receptor beta chains in this list originate from one sample, sequenced in a study of blood T cell repertoires in COVID-19. Only in-frame clones appear in the TCRdb table, and some are missing; sequencing was by immunoSEQ multiplex PCR. In the table there are 250,000 to 400,000 clones, 70% to 90% of which are singletons. Sample: peripheral blood. Receptors originate from a woman in her twenties or thirties with COVID-19, enrolled during active disease.

V is TRBV13 and J is TRBJ2-3, with D possibly matching TRBD2 (6 bases). V shed 5 bases and J shed 2 bases, with 8 bases lying between them. Germline CDR1 PRHDT, CDR2 FYEKMQ (reference sequence). The length of the CDR3 is 13 residues. The CDR3 sequence is CASSRDFTDTQYF. The CDR3 coding sequence is TGTGCCAGCAGCCGGGACTTCACAGATACGCAGTATTTT.

This clone was found once. The same CDR3 can be traced to other DNA sequences in this sample. This rearrangement joins TRBV7-2 to TRBJ2-1, with 9 bases fitting TRBD2. Germline loops: CDR1 SGHTA, CDR2 FQGNSA. This CDR3 is built from 15 residues. Losses at the gene ends were 1 base for V and 6 bases for J; bases not matched to a gene: 4. Here the CDR3 reads CASSLGAGGGNEQFF. CDR3 DNA sequence: TGTGCCAGCAGCTTAGGAGCGGGGGGTGGCAATGAGCAGTTCTTC.

About this clone: Other DNA sequences in the same sample also yield this CDR3. The chain couples TRBV5-1 to TRBJ2-1, with 12 bases lining up with TRBD2. The CDR3 loop spans 15 amino acids. Germline V gene data show CDR1 as SGHRS and CDR2 as YFSETQ. J lost 7 bases, V lost 3 bases, and 5 bases had no gene match. Here the CDR3 reads CASSSTSGGGNEQFF. The CDR3 nucleotides read TGCGCCAGCAGCTCGACTAGCGGGGGTGGAAATGAGCAGTTCTTC.

The chain has TRBV28 and TRBJ1-5; a weak D match, TRBD1 (6 bases). Germline assignment: CDR1 MDHEN and CDR2 SYDVKM. Trimming pared 2 bases from V and 4 bases from J, leaving 6 bases between. The CDR3 is 13 residues long. As DNA, the CDR3 is TGTGCCAGCAGTTTACAGGGGAATCAGCCCCAGCATTTT. Translated, it gives CASSLQGNQPQHF.

The chain uses TRBV18 and TRBJ2-7; possibly TRBD2 for D (6 bases). This CDR3 has 14 amino acids. The germline gives CDR1 KGHSH, CDR2 LQKENI. The V gene lost 3 bases and the J gene lost 4 bases, with 13 bases spanning the gap. CDR3 in amino acids: CASSPPGVEYEQYF. In DNA, the CDR3 is TGTGCCAGCTCACCCCCGGGGGTTGAATACGAGCAGTACTTC.